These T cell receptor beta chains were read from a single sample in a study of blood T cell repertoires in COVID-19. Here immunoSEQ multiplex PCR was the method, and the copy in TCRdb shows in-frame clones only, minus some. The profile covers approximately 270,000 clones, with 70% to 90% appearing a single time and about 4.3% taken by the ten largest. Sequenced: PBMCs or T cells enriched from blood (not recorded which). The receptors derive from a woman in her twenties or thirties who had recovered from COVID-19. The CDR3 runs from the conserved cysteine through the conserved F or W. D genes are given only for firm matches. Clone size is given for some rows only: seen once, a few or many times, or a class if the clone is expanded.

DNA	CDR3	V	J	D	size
TGTGCCAGCAGTGAAGAGGGGGGGGTAACTACGCAGTATTTT	CASSEEGGVTTQYF	TRBV6-1	TRBJ2-3	-	-
TGTGCCAGCTCACCTACAGGGGAAGAGACCCAGTACTTC	CASSPTGEETQYF	TRBV18	TRBJ2-5	TRBD1	once
TGTGCCAGCAGATCCGGGAGGCCCTACTCCTATAATTCACCCCTCCACTTT	CASRSGRPYSYNSPLHF	TRBV7-2	TRBJ1-6	-	-
TGTGCCAGCAGCTGGACAGCTAACTATGGCTACACCTTC	CASSWTANYGYTF	TRBV14	TRBJ1-2	-	-
TGTGCCAGTAGTGCCCGACAGAATAATGAAAAACTGTTTTTT	CASSARQNNEKLFF	TRBV19	TRBJ1-4	-	-
TGCGCCAGCAGCCGTCTTAGCGGAGGCTACAATGAGCAGTTCTTC	CASSRLSGGYNEQFF	TRBV5-1	TRBJ2-1	-	once
TGTGCCACCGGGACAGGGGGCGAGACTGAAGCTTTCTTT	CATGTGGETEAFF	TRBV6-5	TRBJ1-1	TRBD1	-
TGTGCCAGCAGTTCGATACAGGGGGCTCACGAGCAGTACTTC	CASSSIQGAHEQYF	TRBV28	TRBJ2-7	TRBD1	-
TGTGCCAGCAGCCCTTATCTAGGGGGCGATAATTCACCCCTCCACTTT	CASSPYLGGDNSPLHF	TRBV7-9	TRBJ1-6	TRBD1	-
TGTGCCAGCAGTCAAACCTATCCTGGACTAGGTCTAGACAATGAGCAGTTCTTC	CASSQTYPGLGLDNEQFF	TRBV28	TRBJ2-1	TRBD2	-
TGTGCCAGCAGACTAGCGGGAATCACAGATACGCAGTATTTT	CASRLAGITDTQYF	TRBV27	TRBJ2-3	TRBD2	-
TGTGCCAGCAGCTTAGAACGGGGGAGGGAGGATACGCAGTATTTT	CASSLERGREDTQYF	TRBV7-6	TRBJ2-3	TRBD2	-
TGTGCCAGTAGGCAAAGCGGGGAGACCCAGTACTTC	CASRQSGETQYF	TRBV19	TRBJ2-5	-	many
TGTGCCAGCAGCTCAAACAGGGGGCAGGACTACACCTTC	CASSSNRGQDYTF	TRBV7-2	TRBJ1-2	TRBD1	-
TGTGCCAGCAGCCAGTCCCTGAACACTGAAGCTTTCTTT	CASSQSLNTEAFF	TRBV7-9	TRBJ1-1	-	-
TGTGCCAGCCGAAAGTCAGGATCCTACGAGCAGTACTTC	CASRKSGSYEQYF	TRBV12-3/TRBV12-4	TRBJ2-7	-	-
TGTGCCAGCTTTTACGGGGCAGGGGCTGGGGATCAGCCCCAGCATTTT	CASFYGAGAGDQPQHF	TRBV28	TRBJ1-5	-	-
TGTGCCAGCAGCTTGGACTTTGCCGACTCTGGAAACACCATATATTTT	CASSLDFADSGNTIYF	TRBV5-6	TRBJ1-3	-	-
TGTGCCAGCAGGGTAGAGAACACTGAAGCTTTCTTT	CASRVENTEAFF	TRBV2	TRBJ1-1	-	-
TGTGCCAGCAGCCAAGGGCGAGGGCTAGCGGGGTTTGGAGAGACCCAGTACTTC	CASSQGRGLAGFGETQYF	TRBV14	TRBJ2-5	TRBD2	once
TGTGCCAGCAGCGCCGCAGGGGATCAGGGAAACGAGCAGTACTTC	CASSAAGDQGNEQYF	TRBV7-6	TRBJ2-7	-	-
TGCGCCAGCAGTTACACCGGGACAGCTGAAAAACTGTTTTTT	CASSYTGTAEKLFF	TRBV10-1	TRBJ1-4	TRBD1	-
TGTGCCAGCAGCCCCCAGGGGCCCACCAATTCACCCCTCCACTTT	CASSPQGPTNSPLHF	TRBV7-2	TRBJ1-6	-	-
TGTGCCAGCAGGAGGGCTAGCGGGAGGAATGAGCAGTTCTTC	CASRRASGRNEQFF	TRBV2	TRBJ2-1	TRBD2	-
TGTGCCTGGGAACAGGGATTTGAAGCTTTCTTT	CAWEQGFEAFF	TRBV30	TRBJ1-1	-	-
TGCGCCAGCAGCCAATGGGGGAAAACCCGACCGATTCCGGGACAGCAAGAGACCCAGTACTTC	CASSQWGKTRPIPGQQETQYF	TRBV4-1	TRBJ2-5	TRBD1	once
TGTGCCAGCAGCTGGACGAGAGGGTACTCTGGAAACACCATATATTTT	CASSWTRGYSGNTIYF	TRBV7-9	TRBJ1-3	-	-
TGTGCCAGCAGCTTAGGAGACAGGGTCAATCAGCCCCAGCATTTT	CASSLGDRVNQPQHF	TRBV7-6	TRBJ1-5	TRBD1	-
TGTGCCAGCAGTTTAGGTCTTAGCGGGAGTTACAATGAGCAGTTCTTC	CASSLGLSGSYNEQFF	TRBV28	TRBJ2-1	TRBD2	-
TGTGCCAGCAGTCCCCCCCCGGGAAGGAGATACGAGCAGTACTTC	CASSPPPGRRYEQYF	TRBV28	TRBJ2-7	-	-
TGTGCCAGCACCGCACAGGGAAGCACCGGGGAGCTGTTTTTT	CASTAQGSTGELFF	TRBV6-5	TRBJ2-2	-	-
TGTGCCAGCAGTACCCAGGGACACAAGAACACTGAAGCTTTCTTT	CASSTQGHKNTEAFF	TRBV6-5	TRBJ1-1	-	-
TGTGCCAGCAGCCAAGTTGGGACTACCTACGAGCAGTACTTC	CASSQVGTTYEQYF	TRBV3-1/TRBV3-2	TRBJ2-7	TRBD2	-
TGCAGCGTCCAGTCGACCTACGAGCAGTACTTC	CSVQSTYEQYF	TRBV29-1	TRBJ2-7	-	-
TGTGCCATCAGTTCATCCAGGGGGTCCTATGGCTACACCTTC	CAISSSRGSYGYTF	TRBV10-3	TRBJ1-2	TRBD1	-
TGTGCCAGCAGCTTAGGTAACAGGGTTCAGGGATTCAACACTGAAGCTTTCTTT	CASSLGNRVQGFNTEAFF	TRBV7-9	TRBJ1-1	-	-
TGTGCCAGCAGCCCTCGGAGGGATCGGTCAATGGCCCAGCATTTT	CASSPRRDRSMAQHF	TRBV7-8	TRBJ1-5	-	-
TGTGCCAGCAGCCAAGATGGGGGCCCCCAGCATTTT	CASSQDGGPQHF	TRBV14	TRBJ1-5	-	-
TGTGCCAGTAGTATAGGTTGGGACAGGGGAAACATTCAGTACTTC	CASSIGWDRGNIQYF	TRBV19	TRBJ2-4	TRBD1	-
TGTGCCAGCAATAGAGGCGGGAATGAGCAGTTCTTC	CASNRGGNEQFF	TRBV2	TRBJ2-1	-	-
TGTGCCAGCAGCCGAACGGGGACAGGGCAAGGATCACCCCTCCACTTT	CASSRTGTGQGSPLHF	TRBV5-5	TRBJ1-6	TRBD1	-
TGTGCCACCCGGGACAGGGGTTACGAGCAGTACTTC	CATRDRGYEQYF	TRBV7-9	TRBJ2-7	TRBD1	-
TGTGCCAGTAGTATACAACTAGTCGAGGAGCAGTTCTTC	CASSIQLVEEQFF	TRBV19	TRBJ2-1	-	-
TGTGCCAGCATTCCCGCGGGCCAGAACACTGAAGCTTTCTTT	CASIPAGQNTEAFF	TRBV25-1	TRBJ1-1	-	-
TGCGCCAGCAGCCCTCTAGCGGGCACGAATGAGCAGTTCTTC	CASSPLAGTNEQFF	TRBV10-2	TRBJ2-1	TRBD2	few
TGTGCCAGCAGCCCGGAGGAGCTTCGAGAGACCCAGTACTTC	CASSPEELRETQYF	TRBV7-9	TRBJ2-5	-	-